The clone carrying this T cell receptor (beta chain) has a handful of counts. Its matching antigen is unknown. Researchers ran the PCR with 60 Vbeta and 13 Jbeta primers. Assay used: immunoSEQ multiplex PCR; TCRdb lists only in-frame clones, some missing. The sample lists about 100,000 clones; 60% to 80% were seen once. This sample is drawn from a study of cytomegalovirus exposure and HLA in healthy donors. Study-wide results and limits: Diagnosis of cytomegalovirus status made by the classifier reportedly showed high specificity and sensitivity.

V was shortened by 6 bases and J by 1 base, with 12 bases between the two germline ends. Germline loops: CDR1 MGHDK, CDR2 SYGVNS. This CDR3 is 14 amino acids long. Sequenced material: PBMCs. The sequence came from a woman in her fifties or sixties in good health and CMV-seropositive. The rearrangement joins TRBV25-1 to TRBJ1-1; tentative D call: TRBD1 (6 bases). The CDR3 coding sequence is TGTGCCAGCAGGTCGACAGGAAGGAACACTGAAGCTTTCTTT. This encodes CASRSTGRNTEAFF.